This T cell receptor beta chain was retrieved from a study of shared clonotypes between healthy human individuals. The assay was immunoSEQ multiplex PCR, and TCRdb's table has in-frame clones only and misses some. The sample has roughly 660,000 clones, about 92% seen once; the top ten hold approximately 35%. The sequence was collected from a man between 18 and 29 years old in good health. Some clones in this sample may be carry-over from other donors' samples. The sample taken for sequencing was memory CD8+ T cells from PBMCs. Subset specified: CD45RO+ cells pooled with CCR7-negative TemRA cells.

In nucleotides, the CDR3 is TGTGCCTGGAAAGAAAGAGGGGCAGTAGACGAGCAGTACTTC. Protein: CAWKERGAVDEQYF. V is TRBV30 and J is TRBJ2-7; D could derive from TRBD1 or TRBD2 (5 bases each). Germline V gene lookup returns CDR1 GTSNPN and CDR2 SVGIG (reference sequence). Trimming took 4 bases from V and 5 from J, leaving 18 bases between them. CDR3 length: 14 residues.